These 22 T cell receptor beta chains were all obtained from the same sample, sequenced in a study of tissue T cells after allogeneic stem cell transplantation (dated by TCRdb to between 2021 and 2024). What this sample's time point label stands for: recipient (host-origin) PBMCs collected before allo-HCT. The receptor library was made with the immunoSEQ multiplex PCR assay. The clones in this table, taken by TCRdb from immuneACCESS, are in-frame only. Not every clone is retained; where verified, under half of the shortfall comes from an unresolved V gene, and the cause of the rest is unknown. The sample table lists roughly 25,000 clones, roughly nine tenths of them with a count of one. Clones ranked in the top ten supply about 2% of the sample. The sequenced sample was blood, obtained before transplantation. The origin of the receptors is a male donor at least 60 years old who later had graft-versus-host disease after an allogeneic stem cell transplant.

This chain connects TRBV11-3 to TRBJ2-3; the D is unclear. The CDR3 runs 14 residues. Looked up from germline, CDR1 is SGHNT and CDR2 is YENEEA. With 3 bases removed from V and 0 bases from J, the gap between germline ends came to 7 bases. CDR3 sequence (DNA): TGTGCCAGCAGCTTCGCGACTAGCACAGATACGCAGTATTTT. Protein sequence: CASSFATSTDTQYF. Full variable domain (outside the CDR3, taken from reference TRBV11-3 and TRBJ2-3): EAGVVQSPRYKIIEKKQPVAFWCNPISGHNTLYWYLQNLGQGPELLIRYENEEAVDDSQLPKDRFSAERLKGVDSTLKIQPAELGDSAVYLCASSFATSTDTQYFGPGTRLTVL.

This chain uses TRBV7-2 with TRBJ2-7; unclear D gene. Trimming removed 3 bases from V and 2 bases from J, with 11 bases in between. There are 14 residues in the CDR3. Germline values: CDR1 SGHTA, CDR2 FQGNSA. The CDR3 bases are TGTGCCAGCAGCTTTTATAAGACCACCTACGAGCAGTACTTC. The encoded protein is CASSFYKTTYEQYF.

This chain's CDR3 is CASSTRGDNQPQHF. The CDR3 bases are TGTGCCAGCAGCACCAGGGGCGACAATCAGCCCCAGCATTTT. The J gene is TRBJ1-5, the V gene TRBV5-4; D is perhaps TRBD1 (6 bases). V lost 4 bases to trimming and J lost 3 bases, with 11 bases between them. The germline gives CDR1 SGHNT, CDR2 YYREEE (reference sequence). CDR3 length: 14 residues.

This clone occurred a few times. The J gene is TRBJ2-7, the V gene TRBV6-1; possibly TRBD1 for D (6 bases). The V and J ends lost 1 base and 5 bases respectively, with 21 bases between them. The CDR3 has 17 amino acids. Germline V gene lookup returns CDR1 MNHNS and CDR2 SASEGT. The CDR3 sequence: CASSEDPDRSPLHEQYF. CDR3 in DNA: TGTGCCAGCAGTGAAGACCCCGACAGGTCACCGCTCCACGAGCAGTACTTC.

The chain is built from TRBV7-2 and TRBJ2-5; 7 bases fit TRBD1. V shed 0 bases, J shed 2 bases, and the junction held 6 bases outside the gene matches. The germline CDR1 and CDR2 sequences are SGHTA and FQGNSA. This CDR3 comprises 16 residues. The DNA of the CDR3 is TGTGCCAGCAGCTTAGCGTTTGGCAGGGGGCAAGAGACCCAGTACTTC. It yields the protein CASSLAFGRGQETQYF.

A few counts support this clone. The chain is built from TRBV18 and TRBJ2-1; TRBD1 matches at 9 bases. CDR3 size: 17 residues. Germline CDR1 reads KGHSH; CDR2 reads LQKENI. V lost 2 bases and J lost 0; bases outside the gene matches: 5. The CDR3 nucleotides read TGTGCCAGCTCACCAGGGACAGGGAAAAGCTCCTACAATGAGCAGTTCTTC. Encoded protein: CASSPGTGKSSYNEQFF.

V gene TRBV5-1 combines with J gene TRBJ2-3, with D possibly being TRBD2 (5 bases). V lost 7 bases and J 6 bases, leaving 15 bases between the germline ends. Germline V gene data show CDR1 as SGHRS and CDR2 as YFSETQ. The CDR3 has 13 residues. CDR3 sequence reads: CASVAPGMDTQYF. In DNA, the CDR3 is TGCGCCAGCGTGGCCCCGGGAATGGATACGCAGTATTTT.

This clone was observed once. The chain has TRBV6-5 and TRBJ1-1, with TRBD1 as a possible D gene (5 bases). CDR1 is MNHEY, CDR2 SVGAGI, per germline. The CDR3 consists of 13 residues. V was cut by 10 bases and J by 3 bases, with 15 bases left in between. CDR3 loop: CATQAWGDTEAFF. CDR3 coding DNA: TGTGCCACCCAGGCGTGGGGGGACACTGAAGCTTTCTTT.

The V and J genes are TRBV5-4 and TRBJ2-1; TRBD2 agrees at 8 bases. The CDR3 spans 15 residues. From germline, CDR1 is SGHNT and CDR2 YYREEE (reference sequence). Losses at the gene ends were 4 bases for V and 14 bases for J; bases not matched to a gene: 17. DNA for the CDR3: TGTGCCAGCAGCCTTTCCTCCGGGACTAGTTTTCAAGAGTTCTTC. Its translation: CASSLSSGTSFQEFF.

A note on this clone: Germline is not matched at one junction end, which may reflect a read error. The chain carries TRBV10-3 and TRBJ1-3, with TRBD1 matching over 7 bases. The CDR3 loop spans 13 amino acids. Looked up from germline, CDR1 is ENHRY and CDR2 is SYGVKD. The CDR3 protein is CAISDLQGNTIYF. In DNA, the CDR3 is TGTGCCATTAGTGACCTACAGGGGAACACCATATATTTT.

This sequence joins TRBV28 and TRBJ1-3, with D hard to call. With 2 bases removed from V and 4 bases from J, the gap between germline ends came to 3 bases. Germline V gene data show CDR1 as MDHEN and CDR2 as SYDVKM. The CDR3 has 12 residues. CDR3 sequence: CASSLRGNTIYF. The CDR3 nucleotides read TGTGCCAGCAGTTTAAGGGGAAACACCATATATTTT.

The rearrangement uses TRBV6-5 and TRBJ1-2; 7 positions match TRBD1. Germline V gives CDR1 MNHEY, CDR2 SVGAGI. The CDR3 is made up of 15 amino acids. With V trimmed by 8 bases and J by 6 bases, 15 bases remained unmatched. The CDR3 protein is CASLSRKQGMDGYTF. The DNA of the CDR3 is TGTGCCAGCTTATCCAGGAAACAGGGGATGGATGGCTACACCTTC.

This clone was observed a handful of times. The V call is TRBV5-1, the J call TRBJ2-5; D gene unclear. Trimming removed 2 bases at V and 3 bases at J, with 5 bases between. The CDR3 spans 12 residues. Germline CDR1 is SGHRS and CDR2 is YFSETQ. The CDR3 sequence is CASSLHEETQYF. The CDR3 DNA reads as TGCGCCAGCAGCTTACACGAAGAGACCCAGTACTTC.

This clone was observed once. The chain combines TRBV9 with TRBJ2-2, with D unclear. There are 15 residues in the CDR3. Germline assignment: CDR1 SGDLS and CDR2 YYNGEE. V was clipped by 5 bases and J by 6 bases, with 17 bases between them. The CDR3 reads CASSPRAQPPGELFF. In nucleotides, the CDR3 is TGTGCCAGCAGTCCCCGGGCCCAGCCGCCCGGGGAGCTGTTTTTT. The variable domain in full, with the rest retrieved from reference TRBV9 and TRBJ2-2, is DSGVTQTPKHLITATGQRVTLRCSPRSGDLSVYWYQQSLDQGLQFLIQYYNGEERAKGNILERFSAQQFPDLHSELNLSSLELGDSALYFCASSPRAQPPGELFFGEGSRLTVL.

The chain carries TRBV10-3 and TRBJ2-1; D is uncertain. The CDR3 consists of 11 residues. The germline V and J ends were trimmed by 2 bases and 7 bases, with 3 bases remaining between them. CDR1 and CDR2 (germline): ENHRY, SYGVKD. As DNA, the CDR3 is TGTGCCATCAGTGAGACAAATGAGCAGTTCTTC. Translating it yields CAISETNEQFF.

V is TRBV7-3 and J is TRBJ1-1; no clear D gene. With 3 bases removed from V and 4 bases from J, the gap between germline ends came to 9 bases. The CDR3 has 13 residues. Germline values: CDR1 SGHTA, CDR2 FQGTGA. CDR3 loop: CASSLAVGTEAFF. In nucleotides, the CDR3 is TGTGCCAGCAGCTTGGCAGTTGGCACTGAAGCTTTCTTT.

The rearrangement uses TRBV4-1 and TRBJ1-2; D possibly corresponds to TRBD1 (6 bases). Trimming removed 2 bases at V and 0 bases at J, with 13 bases between. CDR1 is MGHRA, CDR2 YSYEKL, per germline. The CDR3 has 16 residues. CDR3 amino acids: CASSQQGSGANYGYTF. Written as DNA, the CDR3 is TGCGCCAGCAGCCAACAGGGGAGCGGGGCTAACTATGGCTACACCTTC.

A few counts support this clone. This chain joins TRBV3-1 (or the pseudogene TRBV3-2) and TRBJ1-1; tentative D call: TRBD1 (5 bases). V was clipped by 3 bases and J by 4 bases, with 6 bases between them. The germline CDR1 and CDR2 sequences are LGHDT and YNNKEL (reference sequence). The CDR3 consists of 12 residues. CDR3 nucleotide sequence: TGTGCCAGCAGCCAGGGGGTCACTGAAGCTTTCTTT. Amino acid sequence: CASSQGVTEAFF.

The chain has TRBV11-1 and TRBJ1-6; D perhaps matches TRBD1 (6 bases). In germline, CDR1 is SGHAT, CDR2 FQDESV (reference sequence). Deletions cut 7 bases from V and 7 bases from J, with 14 bases between. This CDR3 spans 14 amino acids. The CDR3 sequence is CASTIGQPNSPLHF. CDR3 DNA: TGTGCCAGCACCATTGGACAGCCAAATTCACCCCTCCACTTT.

This clone was observed a handful of times. This chain uses TRBV19 with TRBJ1-3; D is unresolved. Trimming stripped 8 bases from V and 3 bases from J, with 11 bases between. The CDR3 has 13 residues. Germline CDR1 reads LNHDA; CDR2 reads SQIVND (reference sequence). This CDR3 is CASVQGGGNTIYF. DNA of the CDR3: TGTGCCAGTGTTCAAGGTGGTGGAAACACCATATATTTT.

The chain combines TRBV25-1 with TRBJ2-1, with D perhaps TRBD1 (6 bases). V lost 1 base, J lost 3 bases, and 10 bases lay in between. CDR1 and CDR2 from the germline V gene are MGHDK and SYGVNS. The CDR3 extends over 15 amino acids. CDR3 sequence: CASSEFLGGYNEQFF. The DNA of the CDR3 is TGTGCCAGCAGTGAATTCTTAGGGGGCTACAATGAGCAGTTCTTC.

V is TRBV24-1 and J is TRBJ1-2; TRBD1 is a possible D gene (6 bases). Germline V gene sequence: CDR1 KGHDR, CDR2 SFDVKD. The CDR3 covers 13 residues. The V and J ends lost 4 bases and 4 bases respectively, with 9 bases between them. The CDR3 loop reads CATSDGGRYGYTF. In DNA form, the CDR3 reads TGTGCCACCAGTGACGGGGGCCGCTATGGCTACACCTTC.